These 5 T cell receptor beta chains were sequenced from one sample in a study of T cells in Graves' hyperthyroidism and ophthalmopathy. The investigators amplified TCR beta CDR3 regions from RNA transcripts. When the TCR CDR3 underwent first-round RT-PCR, the HTBI primer set was used. TCRdb reprocessed the multiplex PCR reads with MiXCR, giving one entry per CDR3 protein. The top ten hold approximately 10% of the sample, which has around 520,000 distinct CDR3 sequences, 24% seen once. The material sequenced was blood. The receptors originated from a young woman with Graves' ophthalmopathy.

This chain joins TRBV20-1 and TRBJ1-6; D perhaps matches TRBD1 (5 bases). The V gene's germline CDR1 is DFQATT and CDR2 SNEGSKA (reference sequence). This CDR3 has 14 residues. The V and J ends lost 0 bases and 11 bases respectively, with 14 bases between them. CDR3 in DNA: TGCAGTGCTAGAGAACCCCGGGGCAATCCACCCCTCCACTTT. This gives the protein CSAREPRGNPPLHF.

This CDR3 is CASRAGTGDPGELFF. The CDR3, as DNA: TGTGCCAGCAGAGCGGGGACAGGGGATCCCGGGGAGCTGTTTTTT. This chain connects TRBV11-2 to TRBJ2-2; TRBD1 agrees at 10 bases. The ends lost 6 bases at V and 6 bases at J; junction bases unmatched: 7. This CDR3 has 15 residues. From germline, CDR1 is SGHAT and CDR2 FQNNGV.

This clonotype was picked up many times. V usage is TRBV28 and J usage is TRBJ2-7, with D perhaps being TRBD1 or TRBD2 (5 bases each). Germline values: CDR1 MDHEN, CDR2 SYDVKM. The CDR3 loop spans 14 amino acids. Trimming removed 3 bases from V and 1 base from J, with 10 bases in between. The CDR3 nucleotides are TGTGCCAGCAGTTTTCGGGGCAGGTCCTACGAGCAGTACTTC. Protein sequence: CASSFRGRSYEQYF.

To note about this clonotype: One base away lies a much larger clone, so this may be a sequencing read error. DNA of the CDR3: TGCGCCAGCAGCCACCCGGGACTAGCGGGATCGAACACCGGGGAGCTGGTTTTT. The encoded protein is CASSHPGLAGSNTGELVF. The chain is built from TRBV4-1 and TRBJ2-2; 13 nucleotides align to TRBD2. CDR1 is MGHRA and CDR2 is YSYEKL in the germline V gene. The CDR3 runs 18 residues.

This clonotype was seen many times. This chain connects TRBV12-3 or TRBV12-4 to TRBJ1-1; 9 nucleotides align to TRBD1. Trimming took 6 bases from V and 0 from J; bases not matched to a gene: 5. There are 15 residues in the CDR3. CDR3 sequence: CASRDGQGLNTEAFF. In nucleotides, the CDR3 is TGTGCCAGCAGGGACGGACAGGGGCTGAACACTGAAGCTTTCTTT.